This passage covers 18 T cell receptor beta chains from one sample sequenced in a study of blood T cell repertoires in COVID-19. This table comes from immunoSEQ multiplex PCR, and its TCRdb copy is limited to in-frame clones, with some not included. This table has roughly 160,000 clones, about nine tenths appearing once. The sequencing sample was made of peripheral blood. The receptors shown here come from a man in his late teens or twenties with acute or convalescent COVID-19.

J is TRBJ1-3 and V is TRBV27; perhaps TRBD1 as D (5 bases). Germline V gene data show CDR1 as MNHEY and CDR2 as SMNVEV (reference sequence). This CDR3 comprises 16 residues. V was clipped by 5 bases and J by 0 bases, with 14 bases between them. The CDR3 nucleotides are TGTGCCAGCAGTCGAGGGCGGGGGTACTCTGGAAACACCATATATTTT. Translated, it gives CASSRGRGYSGNTIYF.

The rearrangement joins TRBV6-6 to TRBJ2-1, with 7 positions matching TRBD2. Trimming at V came to 6 bases and at J to 0 bases, leaving 2 bases not matched to a gene. This CDR3 contains 14 residues. Germline values: CDR1 MNHNY, CDR2 SVGAGI (reference sequence). CDR3 coding DNA: TGTGCCAGCAGCGGGGGGAGCTCCTACAATGAGCAGTTCTTC. This encodes CASSGGSSYNEQFF.

The chain combines TRBV6-6 with TRBJ1-2, with 7 bases matching TRBD1. The CDR3 sequence is 12 residues long. The V segment lost 5 bases and the J segment 8 bases; nucleotides outside the gene matches: 5. Germline V lookup: CDR1 MNHNY, CDR2 SVGAGI (reference sequence). DNA for the CDR3: TGTGCCAGCAGTGACAGGGTATACGGCTACACCTTC. It is translated as CASSDRVYGYTF.

This sequence joins TRBV15 and TRBJ1-6, with 8 positions matching TRBD1. CDR3 length equals 16 residues. V was clipped by 1 base and J by 9 bases; unmatched bases: 8. Per germline, CDR1 LNHNV and CDR2 YYDKDF (reference sequence). The CDR3 reads CATSRGDRLAASPLHF. As DNA, the CDR3 is TGTGCCACCAGCAGAGGGGACAGGTTGGCGGCTTCACCCCTCCACTTT.

The chain is built from TRBV10-2 and TRBJ1-1; TRBD1 might be the D (6 bases). The V end was cut by 5 bases, the J end by 4 bases, with 20 bases between. The CDR3 consists of 16 residues. Germline values: CDR1 WSHSY, CDR2 SAAADI. The CDR3 region has the DNA TGCGCCAGCAGTCCGGAGAAAGGGGGATGGGGCACTGAAGCTTTCTTT. Translation: CASSPEKGGWGTEAFF.

The chain employs TRBV10-2 and TRBJ2-1; D is ambiguous. The V end lost 8 bases, the J end lost 2 bases, and 10 bases lay between the germline ends. This CDR3 has 13 amino acids. Germline-derived CDR1 and CDR2 are WSHSY and SAAADI. The CDR3 sequence is CASQVTPYNEQFF. CDR3 in DNA: TGCGCCAGCCAGGTCACTCCCTACAATGAGCAGTTCTTC.

This chain uses TRBV5-1 with TRBJ2-5; TRBD2 matches at 15 bases. Losses at the gene ends were 2 bases for V and 0 bases for J; bases not matched to a gene: 5. Germline V gives CDR1 SGHRS, CDR2 YFSETQ. CDR3 length: 18 residues. The CDR3 protein is CASSFLGLAGGYQETQYF. The DNA for the CDR3 is TGCGCCAGCAGCTTTCTGGGACTAGCGGGAGGATACCAAGAGACCCAGTACTTC. Variable domain in full (rest from reference TRBV5-1 and TRBJ2-5): KAGVTQTPRYLIKTRGQQVTLSCSPISGHRSVSWYQQTPGQGLQFLFEYFSETQRNKGNFPGRFSGRQFSNSRSEMNVSTLELGDSALYLCASSFLGLAGGYQETQYFGPGTRLLVL.

V usage is TRBV15 and J usage is TRBJ2-5; maybe TRBD2 (6 bases). The V end lost 0 bases, the J end lost 6 bases, and 14 bases lay between the germline ends. This CDR3 has 15 amino acids. CDR1 and CDR2 from the germline V gene are LNHNV and YYDKDF (reference sequence). The CDR3 coding sequence is TGTGCCACCAGCAGAGAGGGGGGTTTCACAAAGACCCAGTACTTC. This codes for CATSREGGFTKTQYF.

This clone was seen just once. This chain links TRBV5-1 with TRBJ2-5, with 10 bases identical to TRBD2. Trimming cost V 4 bases and J 1 base; bases outside gene matches: 13. The V gene's germline CDR1 is SGHRS and CDR2 YFSETQ. The CDR3 sequence is 18 residues long. CDR3 sequence: CASSRSGGWTSGQETQYF. CDR3 in DNA: TGCGCCAGCAGCCGGAGTGGGGGATGGACTAGCGGCCAAGAGACCCAGTACTTC.

The CDR3 region has the DNA TGTGCCAGCAGCTCCTCTAGCTGGGGGCTCTACAATGAGCAGTTCTTC. Translating it yields CASSSSSWGLYNEQFF. The chain carries TRBV5-4 and TRBJ2-1, with a tentative D call TRBD1 (6 bases). V was clipped by 3 bases and J by 3 bases, with 16 bases between them. CDR1 and CDR2 from the germline V gene are SGHNT and YYREEE (reference sequence). The CDR3 is 16 amino acids.

CDR3 DNA sequence: TGTGCCAGCAGCTTAGAGCGGACTAGCGGGGTGGACACCGGGGAGCTGTTTTTT. It yields the protein CASSLERTSGVDTGELFF. This chain links TRBV7-2 with TRBJ2-2, with 12 bases identical to TRBD2. The CDR3 covers 18 residues. Trimming removed 1 base from V and 3 bases from J; junction bases left unmatched: 6. Looked up from germline, CDR1 is SGHTA and CDR2 is FQGNSA. Filled out from reference TRBV7-2 and TRBJ2-2, the complete variable domain reads GAGVSQSPSNKVTEKGKDVELRCDPISGHTALYWYRQSLGQGLEFLIYFQGNSAPDKSGLPSDRFSAERTGGSVSTLTIQRTQQEDSAVYLCASSLERTSGVDTGELFFGEGSRLTVL.

This clone was detected only once. The J gene is TRBJ2-5, the V gene TRBV12-5, with D possibly matching TRBD2 (5 bases). Per the germline V gene, CDR1 is LGHNT and CDR2 is FRNRAP. The CDR3 runs to 17 residues. Trimming cost V 0 bases and J 3 bases, with 17 bases left between them. The CDR3 sequence: CASGLVVSRASEETQYF. CDR3 DNA sequence: TGTGCTAGTGGTTTGGTGGTCTCGAGGGCCAGTGAAGAGACCCAGTACTTC.

This clone was counted a single time. The V gene is TRBV7-2, the J gene TRBJ2-2; 7 positions agree with TRBD2. V dropped 1 base and J dropped 6; count of bases not matched to a gene: 11. Germline CDR1 is SGHTA and CDR2 is FQGNSA. This CDR3 region has 17 residues. CDR3 amino acids: CASSLVLLAGDAGELFF. Written as DNA, the CDR3 is TGTGCCAGCAGCTTAGTCCTTCTGGCGGGGGATGCCGGGGAGCTGTTTTTT.

This chain joins TRBV11-2 and TRBJ2-3; TRBD2 aligns across 9 bases. From germline, CDR1 is SGHAT and CDR2 FQNNGV. This CDR3 region has 17 residues. V shed 2 bases and J 5 bases; nucleotides not matched to a gene: 11. CDR3 in DNA: TGTGCCAGCAGCTTATGGTTGGGCGGGGGGGCCAGAGATACGCAGTATTTT. Residues: CASSLWLGGGARDTQYF. The whole variable domain, filled in from reference TRBV11-2 and TRBJ2-3, reads EAGVAQSPRYKIIEKRQSVAFWCNPISGHATLYWYQQILGQGPKLLIQFQNNGVVDDSQLPKDRFSAERLKGVDSTLKIQPAKLEDSAVYLCASSLWLGGGARDTQYFGPGTRLTVL.

This rearrangement joins TRBV5-1 to TRBJ1-1, with D possibly matching TRBD1 (6 bases). The V gene's germline CDR1 is SGHRS and CDR2 YFSETQ. Trimming pared 4 bases from V and 7 bases from J, leaving 17 bases between. The CDR3 is made up of 14 amino acids. The CDR3 region has the DNA TGCGCCAGCAGCGTGACGACAGGAGGCTATGAAGCTTTCTTT. Protein sequence: CASSVTTGGYEAFF.

J is TRBJ2-7 and V is TRBV5-5, with 7 positions matching TRBD1. Germline V gene sequence: CDR1 SGHKS, CDR2 YYEKEE (reference sequence). The CDR3 is 14 residues long. J lost 2 bases, V lost 3 bases, and 5 bases had no gene match. The CDR3 DNA reads as TGTGCCAGCAGCTGGCCGGGACAGACCTACGAGCAGTACTTC. Protein: CASSWPGQTYEQYF.

The chain uses TRBV7-4 and TRBJ1-1; no definite D call. V lost 0 bases and J 1 base, leaving 9 bases between the germline ends. The V gene's germline CDR1 is SGHVT and CDR2 SQSDAQ. The CDR3 covers 15 residues. The CDR3 nucleotides are TGTGCCAGCAGCTTAGCCGCGGTGGGGAACACTGAAGCTTTCTTT. Translation gives CASSLAAVGNTEAFF. The full variable domain, completed using reference TRBV7-4 and TRBJ1-1, is GAGVSQSPRYKVAKRGRDVALRCDSISGHVTLYWYRQTLGQGSEVLTYSQSDAQRDKSGRPSGRFSAERPERSVSTLKIQRTEQGDSAVYLCASSLAAVGNTEAFFGQGTRLTVV.

This chain joins TRBV30 and TRBJ1-4; TRBD1 might be the D (6 bases). The CDR3 runs to 13 residues. The germline V gene encodes CDR1 GTSNPN and CDR2 SVGIG (reference sequence). The V end lost 7 bases, the J end lost 4 bases, and 13 bases lay between the germline ends. This CDR3 reads CAFRTVYNEKLFF. CDR3 nucleotide sequence: TGTGCCTTCCGGACAGTATATAATGAAAAACTGTTTTTT.